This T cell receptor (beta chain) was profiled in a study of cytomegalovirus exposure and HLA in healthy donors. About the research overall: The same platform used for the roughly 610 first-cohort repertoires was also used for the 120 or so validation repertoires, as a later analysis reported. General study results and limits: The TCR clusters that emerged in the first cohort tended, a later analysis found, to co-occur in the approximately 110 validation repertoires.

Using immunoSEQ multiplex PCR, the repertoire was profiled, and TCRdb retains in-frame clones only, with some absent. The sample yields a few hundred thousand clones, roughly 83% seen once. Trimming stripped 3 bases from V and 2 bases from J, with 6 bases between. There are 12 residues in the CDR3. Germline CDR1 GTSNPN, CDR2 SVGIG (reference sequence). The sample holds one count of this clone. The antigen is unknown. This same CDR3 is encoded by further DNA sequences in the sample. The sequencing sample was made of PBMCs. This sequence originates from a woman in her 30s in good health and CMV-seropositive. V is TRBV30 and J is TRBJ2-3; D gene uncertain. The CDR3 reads CAWRESTDTQYF. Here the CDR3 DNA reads TGTGCCTGGAGGGAATCCACAGATACGCAGTATTTT.